Many counts were recorded for the clone carrying this T cell receptor (beta chain). This entry belongs to a study of early T cells in non-severe SARS-CoV-2 infection. Germline V gene sequence: CDR1 SEHNR, CDR2 FQNEAQ (reference sequence). Trimming cost V 4 bases and J 5 bases, with 8 bases left between them. There are 12 residues in the CDR3. Unique molecular identifier tags were affixed to discrete cDNA molecules. TCRdb recomputed calls from the 5' RACE reads with MiXCR, one row per CDR3 protein. The sample includes roughly 41,000 distinct CDR3 sequences, 5.8% seen only once; the top ten take roughly 25%.

The sample comprised whole blood. The chain is built from TRBV7-9 and TRBJ1-1, with D possibly being TRBD1 (5 bases). The receptor was isolated from an adult who was a healthcare worker with PCR-confirmed SARS-CoV-2 infection or an uninfected control (not recorded which). CDR3 nucleotide sequence: TGTGCCAGCAGCTCTAGGGGTACTGAAGCTTTCTTT. It codes for CASSSRGTEAFF.